The subject of this entry is one T cell receptor beta chain. No antigen is known for it. Base quality data are lacking; no much larger clone is found one base away. These data belong to a study of human T cells and chemical hapten exposure (dated by TCRdb to 2020 to 2022). About the full investigation: Libraries were pooled for sequencing, and variation in per-sample TCR yields was attributed mainly to small differences in library volumes within the pool. In alopecia patients, the study followed how the peripheral blood TCR repertoire changed in vivo over primary and secondary sensitization to diphenylcyclopropenone (DPC), a hapten. From each blood RNA sample, both TCR alpha and TCR beta chains were sequenced.

What the work shows at the level of the full study, not this receptor alone: No change with DPC sensitization was found in the number of TCRs above 1 in 1000 frequency, and no evidence of global repertoire structure alterations was found. Repeated subsampling changed both the strength of the expansion versus patch-test correlation and the threshold at which that correlation became significant.

To prepare the library, RACE was applied. The data were produced on a NextSeq 500. Library preparation attached unique molecular identifiers to individual cDNA molecules for quantitative, reproducible TCR counting. In the paper's pipeline: The median number of TCRs per sample was some 100,000, ranging from about 23,224 to 750,000. V, J and CDR3 annotation of the TCR reads was carried out using the Decombinator software suite. To make PS versus PT1 abundance plots, every sample was subsampled to the same number of TCRs (28,000). Expanded TCRs were defined as absent before sensitization and observed at least eight times at the 2-week time point. TCRdb redid the processing of the public reads, applying fastp at Q25 and MiXCR, and retained in-frame beta chains. Every CDR3 protein is listed once, alongside the most common genes and DNA of its rows. TCRdb, not the authors, supplied the V and J calls. For this sample the table gives roughly 120,000 distinct CDR3 sequences, of which about 9.4% were detected only once. In total, the top ten clones hold about 1.8% of the sample.

In light of the paper, this sample's time point label describes: healthy volunteer bleed at 2 weeks. Total RNA was isolated from unfractionated whole blood collected in Tempus Blood RNA tubes. Five healthy volunteers acted as controls for TCR sequencing and had blood drawn at day 0, 2 weeks and 6 weeks. This sequence was found in a male donor in good health. Some clones in this sample may be carry-over from other donors' samples. Sequencing used whole blood.

The DNA is TGTGCCATCAGTGATGGGACAGGAGCTCTGTTTTTT. It codes for CAISDGTGALFF. The chain employs TRBV10-3 and TRBJ2-2; 8 nucleotides in the junction match TRBD1. For CDR1 and CDR2, the germline V gene lists ENHRY and SYGVKD. Measured from the cysteine to the phenylalanine, the CDR3 is 12 residues long. Left in the record is the CDR3 DNA by itself, 36 bases read in frame from the first base. The junction shows trimming of 3 bases on V and 14 bases on J, and the gene matches do not reach 5 bases of it.